This TCR beta chain emerged from a study of blood T cell repertoires in COVID-19. Study context: Spain, Italy and the United States supplied samples that represented acute and convalescent COVID-19. T cells, B-cell-depleted T cells, or PBMCs provided the cDNA or gDNA that served as material.

The V gene lost 3 bases and the J gene lost 4 bases, with 18 bases spanning the gap. The CDR3 is made up of 16 amino acids. The germline CDR1 and CDR2 sequences are LNHDA and SQIVND (reference sequence). Using immunoSEQ multiplex PCR, the repertoire was profiled, and TCRdb retains in-frame clones only, with some absent. The sample lists under 200,000 clones; 84% were seen once. The rearrangement uses TRBV19 and TRBJ2-5; no reliable D call. Sample: peripheral blood. This clonotype originated in a woman in her 70s with COVID-19, enrolled during active disease. The CDR3 sequence: CASSIFVGRDTETQYF. The CDR3, as DNA: TGTGCCAGTAGTATTTTTGTCGGCCGAGACACAGAGACCCAGTACTTC.